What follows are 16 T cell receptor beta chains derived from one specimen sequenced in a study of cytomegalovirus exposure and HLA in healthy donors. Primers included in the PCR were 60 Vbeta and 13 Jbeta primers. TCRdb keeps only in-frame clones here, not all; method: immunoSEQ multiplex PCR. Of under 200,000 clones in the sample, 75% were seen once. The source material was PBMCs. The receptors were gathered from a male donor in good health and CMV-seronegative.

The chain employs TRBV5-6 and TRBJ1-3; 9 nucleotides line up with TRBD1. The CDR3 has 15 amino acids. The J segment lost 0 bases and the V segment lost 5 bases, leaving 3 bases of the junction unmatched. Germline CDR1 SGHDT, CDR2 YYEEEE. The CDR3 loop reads CASRDRGSSGNTIYF. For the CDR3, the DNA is TGTGCCAGCAGAGACAGGGGGAGCTCTGGAAACACCATATATTTT.

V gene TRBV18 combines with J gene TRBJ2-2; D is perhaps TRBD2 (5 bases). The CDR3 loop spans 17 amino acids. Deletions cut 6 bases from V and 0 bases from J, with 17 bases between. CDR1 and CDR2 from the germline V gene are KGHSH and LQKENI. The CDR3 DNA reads TGTGCCAGCTCCCCTCTGGGCAGCGGATCGAACACCGGGGAGCTGTTTTTT. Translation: CASSPLGSGSNTGELFF.

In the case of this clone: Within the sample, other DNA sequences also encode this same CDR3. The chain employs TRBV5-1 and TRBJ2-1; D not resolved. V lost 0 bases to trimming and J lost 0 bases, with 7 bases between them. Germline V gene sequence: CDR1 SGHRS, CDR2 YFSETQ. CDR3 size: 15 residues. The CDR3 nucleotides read TGCGCCAGCAGCTTGGGTGGCTCCTCCTACAATGAGCAGTTCTTC. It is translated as CASSLGGSSYNEQFF.

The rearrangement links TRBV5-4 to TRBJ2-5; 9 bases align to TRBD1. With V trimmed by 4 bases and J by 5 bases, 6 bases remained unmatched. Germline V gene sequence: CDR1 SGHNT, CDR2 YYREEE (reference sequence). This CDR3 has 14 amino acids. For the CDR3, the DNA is TGTGCCAGCAGCAAACAGGGGGCGGAGGAGACCCAGTACTTC. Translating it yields CASSKQGAEETQYF.

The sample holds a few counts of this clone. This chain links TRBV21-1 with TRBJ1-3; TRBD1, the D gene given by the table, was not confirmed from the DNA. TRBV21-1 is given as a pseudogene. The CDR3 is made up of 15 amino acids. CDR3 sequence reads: CASSKQGVKGNTIYF. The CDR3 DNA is TGTGCCAGCAGCAAACAGGGGGTCAAAGGAAACACCATATATTTT.

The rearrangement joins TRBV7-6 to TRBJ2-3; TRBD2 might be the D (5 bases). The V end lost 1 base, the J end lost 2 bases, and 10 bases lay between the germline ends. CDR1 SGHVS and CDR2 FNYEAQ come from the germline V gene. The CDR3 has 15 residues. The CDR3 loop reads CASSLGGSVTDTQYF. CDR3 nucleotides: TGTGCCAGCAGCTTAGGTGGGAGCGTCACAGATACGCAGTATTTT.

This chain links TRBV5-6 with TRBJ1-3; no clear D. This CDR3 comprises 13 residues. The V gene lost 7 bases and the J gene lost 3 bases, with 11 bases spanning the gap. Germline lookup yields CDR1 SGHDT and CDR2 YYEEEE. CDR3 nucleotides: TGTGCCAGCTCCGAGCTGTTTGGAAACACCATATATTTT. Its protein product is CASSELFGNTIYF.

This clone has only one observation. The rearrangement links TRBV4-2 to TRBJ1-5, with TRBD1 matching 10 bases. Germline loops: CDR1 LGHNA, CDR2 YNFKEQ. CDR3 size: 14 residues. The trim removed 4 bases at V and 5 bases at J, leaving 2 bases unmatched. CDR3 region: CASSLGTGDQPQHF. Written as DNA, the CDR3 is TGTGCCAGCAGCCTAGGGACAGGGGATCAGCCCCAGCATTTT.

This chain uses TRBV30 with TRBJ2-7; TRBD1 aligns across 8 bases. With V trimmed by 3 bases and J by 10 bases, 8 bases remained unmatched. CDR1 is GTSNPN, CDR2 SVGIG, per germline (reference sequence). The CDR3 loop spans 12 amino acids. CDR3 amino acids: CAWRQTGGSQYF. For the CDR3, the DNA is TGTGCCTGGAGACAAACAGGGGGTTCCCAGTACTTC.

Here the CDR3 DNA reads TGTGCCAGCAGCACCGTCCTTCCGGGACAGGGTTACAATGAGCAGTTCTTC. This encodes CASSTVLPGQGYNEQFF. The chain links TRBV9 to TRBJ2-1, with 9 bases lining up with TRBD1. This CDR3 has 17 residues. The J segment lost 4 bases and the V segment lost 4 bases, leaving 12 bases of the junction unmatched. Germline CDR1 is SGDLS and CDR2 is YYNGEE.

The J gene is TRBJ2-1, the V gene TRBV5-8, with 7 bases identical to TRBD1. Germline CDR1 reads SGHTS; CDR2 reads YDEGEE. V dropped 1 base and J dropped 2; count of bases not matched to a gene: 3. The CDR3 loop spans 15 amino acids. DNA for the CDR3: TGTGCCAGCAGCTTGAGACAGGGAGCCTACAATGAGCAGTTCTTC. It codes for CASSLRQGAYNEQFF.

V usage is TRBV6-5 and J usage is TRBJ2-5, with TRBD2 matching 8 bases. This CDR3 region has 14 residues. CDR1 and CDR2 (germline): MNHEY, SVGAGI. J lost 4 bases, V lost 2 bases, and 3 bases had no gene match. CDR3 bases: TGTGCCAGCAGTTACCCCAGCGGGGGAGAGACCCAGTACTTC. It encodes CASSYPSGGETQYF.

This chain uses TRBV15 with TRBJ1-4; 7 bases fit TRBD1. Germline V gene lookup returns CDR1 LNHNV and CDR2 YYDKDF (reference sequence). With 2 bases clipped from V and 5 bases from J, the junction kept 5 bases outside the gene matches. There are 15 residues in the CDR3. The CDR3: CATSRHDRVNEKLFF. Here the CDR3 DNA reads TGTGCCACCAGCAGACATGACAGGGTGAATGAAAAACTGTTTTTT.

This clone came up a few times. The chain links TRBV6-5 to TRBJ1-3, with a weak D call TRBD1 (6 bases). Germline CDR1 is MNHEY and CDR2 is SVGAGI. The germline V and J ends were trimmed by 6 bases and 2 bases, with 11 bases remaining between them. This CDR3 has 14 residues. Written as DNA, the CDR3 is TGTGCCAGCAGCAAGGGGGGGGCTGGAAACACCATATATTTT. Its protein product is CASSKGGAGNTIYF.

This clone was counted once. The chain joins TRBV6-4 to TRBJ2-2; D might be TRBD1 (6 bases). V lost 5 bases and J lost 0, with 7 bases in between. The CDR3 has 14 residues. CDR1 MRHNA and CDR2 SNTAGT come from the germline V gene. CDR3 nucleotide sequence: TGTGCCAGCAGTACAGGGCCGAACACCGGGGAGCTGTTTTTT. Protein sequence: CASSTGPNTGELFF.

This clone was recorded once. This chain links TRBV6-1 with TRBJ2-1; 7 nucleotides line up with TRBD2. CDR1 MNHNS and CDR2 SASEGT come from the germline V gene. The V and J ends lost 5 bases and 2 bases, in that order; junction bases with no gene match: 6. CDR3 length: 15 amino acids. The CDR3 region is CASSPTSAAYNEQFF. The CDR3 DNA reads TGTGCCAGCAGTCCCACTAGCGCAGCCTACAATGAGCAGTTCTTC.